The rows below give T cell receptor beta chains drawn from one sample of a study of neurological immune-mediated disorders. TCRdb re-analysed the 5' RACE reads in MiXCR, keeping a single row per CDR3 protein. The sample has approximately 48,000 distinct CDR3 sequences, 10% seen once. Input material: PBMCs. The receptor source for this set is a man aged 65 to 79 with HTLV-1-associated myelopathy (HAM/TSP). The CDR3 runs from the conserved cysteine through the conserved F or W. The order of the fields is CDR3 DNA, CDR3 protein, D gene, clone size, V gene, J gene. D genes are given only for firm matches. Rows may omit the clone size; those that give it use once, few, many or a size class.

CDR3 DNA: TGTGTCAACAGTTACACCGGGAGGGGAATCGATGAGCAGTTCTTC
CDR3 protein: CVNSYTGRGIDEQFF
D gene: TRBD2
clone size: .
V gene: TRBV6-2/TRBV6-3
J gene: TRBJ2-1

CDR3 DNA: TGTGCCACCAGTGAGCCGGGACTACGCGAGCAGTACTTC
CDR3 protein: CATSEPGLREQYF
D gene: TRBD2
clone size: many
V gene: TRBV24-1
J gene: TRBJ2-7

CDR3 DNA: TGTGCCAGCAGCTTAGCTGCTGTTACACAGGGGGAAGGCTACACCTTC
CDR3 protein: CASSLAAVTQGEGYTF
D gene: TRBD1
clone size: many
V gene: TRBV7-9
J gene: TRBJ1-2

CDR3 DNA: TGTGCCAGCAGCTGGGACAGGGGGAACTATGGCTACACCTTC
CDR3 protein: CASSWDRGNYGYTF
D gene: TRBD1
clone size: .
V gene: TRBV7-2
J gene: TRBJ1-2

CDR3 DNA: TGTGCCAGCAGCTTAGCGGGACAGGGCGCCGAGCAGTACTTC
CDR3 protein: CASSLAGQGAEQYF
D gene: TRBD1
clone size: many
V gene: TRBV7-8
J gene: TRBJ2-7

CDR3 DNA: TGTGCCAGCAGCTTAGCGAGCGAGCAGTACTTC
CDR3 protein: CASSLASEQYF
D gene: .
clone size: many
V gene: TRBV5-6
J gene: TRBJ2-7

CDR3 DNA: TGCGCCAGCAGCCAAGTTTACGGCGAGAGCTCCTACGAGCAGTACTTC
CDR3 protein: CASSQVYGESSYEQYF
D gene: .
clone size: few
V gene: TRBV4-1
J gene: TRBJ2-7

CDR3 DNA: TGTGGAACTAGCGGGGGGTACGAGCAGTACTTC
CDR3 protein: CGTSGGYEQYF
D gene: TRBD2
clone size: many
V gene: TRBV28
J gene: TRBJ2-7

CDR3 DNA: TGTGCCAGCAGTTTAGAGGGGGCAGGAACCACCTACGAGCAGCACTTC
CDR3 protein: CASSLEGAGTTYEQHF
D gene: TRBD1
clone size: .
V gene: TRBV12-3/TRBV12-4
J gene: TRBJ2-7

CDR3 DNA: TGCAGTGCTAGAGATAGGACACGGGCGACCTACGAGCAGTACTTC
CDR3 protein: CSARDRTRATYEQYF
D gene: .
clone size: many
V gene: TRBV20-1
J gene: TRBJ2-7

CDR3 DNA: TGTGCCAGCAGCTTACGACTAGCGGGAGGGACGTCCTACAATGAGCAGTTCTTC
CDR3 protein: CASSLRLAGGTSYNEQFF
D gene: TRBD2
clone size: many
V gene: TRBV7-2
J gene: TRBJ2-1

CDR3 DNA: TGTGCCAGCAGCCCAAATGTTCGGGCCGAGCAGTACTTC
CDR3 protein: CASSPNVRAEQYF
D gene: .
clone size: many
V gene: TRBV7-6
J gene: TRBJ2-7